This is a list of T cell receptor beta chains from one sample in a study of blood T cell repertoires in COVID-19. The assay was immunoSEQ multiplex PCR, and TCRdb's table has in-frame clones only and misses some. The sample has 95,000 to 150,000 clones; approximately 90% are singletons. The material sequenced was peripheral blood. These receptor sequences come from a woman in her forties or fifties with acute or convalescent COVID-19. Both conserved end residues are part of each CDR3. Fields, in order: V gene, D gene, clone size, J gene, CDR3 protein, CDR3 DNA. The D gene is left open where the match is weak. Rows give clone size only sometimes, using once, few, many, or a class for an expanded clone.

v_call: TRBV3-1/TRBV3-2
d_call: .
clone_size: .
j_call: TRBJ2-1
cdr3_aa: CASSRSRFNEQFF
cdr3_nt: TGTGCCAGCAGCCGATCTAGATTCAATGAGCAGTTCTTC

v_call: TRBV28
d_call: TRBD2
clone_size: .
j_call: TRBJ2-1
cdr3_aa: CASSIGTSLNEQFF
cdr3_nt: TGTGCCAGCAGTATCGGGACTAGCCTCAATGAGCAGTTCTTC

v_call: TRBV5-3
d_call: TRBD2
clone_size: .
j_call: TRBJ2-2
cdr3_aa: CARGGLAGDVIDTGELFF
cdr3_nt: TGTGCCAGGGGAGGACTAGCGGGGGATGTGATCGACACCGGGGAGCTGTTTTTT

v_call: TRBV5-4
d_call: .
clone_size: .
j_call: TRBJ2-7
cdr3_aa: CASSLGGFLAYSSYEQYF
cdr3_nt: TGTGCCAGCAGCTTGGGGGGCTTTCTAGCGTACTCCTCCTACGAGCAGTACTTC

v_call: TRBV18
d_call: .
clone_size: once
j_call: TRBJ2-5
cdr3_aa: CASSPQGQETQYF
cdr3_nt: TGTGCCAGCTCACCCCAGGGCCAAGAGACCCAGTACTTC

v_call: TRBV4-3
d_call: .
clone_size: .
j_call: TRBJ1-2
cdr3_aa: CASSQDNTLAYGYTF
cdr3_nt: TGCGCCAGCAGCCAAGACAACACCCTCGCCTATGGCTACACCTTC

v_call: TRBV12-3/TRBV12-4
d_call: .
clone_size: .
j_call: TRBJ1-1
cdr3_aa: CAGGVLGNTEAFF
cdr3_nt: TGTGCCGGAGGGGTGCTAGGGAACACTGAAGCTTTCTTT

v_call: TRBV6-5
d_call: .
clone_size: .
j_call: TRBJ1-6
cdr3_aa: CASSLGGDNSPLHF
cdr3_nt: TGTGCCAGCAGTTTAGGCGGAGATAATTCACCCCTCCACTTT

v_call: TRBV9
d_call: TRBD2
clone_size: once
j_call: TRBJ2-3
cdr3_aa: CASSVSGAGVTDTQYF
cdr3_nt: TGTGCCAGCAGCGTATCGGGAGCGGGAGTCACAGATACGCAGTATTTT

v_call: TRBV5-1
d_call: TRBD2
clone_size: .
j_call: TRBJ2-1
cdr3_aa: CASSLTAGGQGEQFF
cdr3_nt: TGCGCCAGCAGCTTAACAGCGGGGGGGCAGGGTGAGCAGTTCTTC

v_call: TRBV5-5
d_call: .
clone_size: .
j_call: TRBJ2-6
cdr3_aa: CASSLDLSGANVLTF
cdr3_nt: TGTGCCAGCAGCTTGGATCTCTCTGGGGCCAACGTCCTGACTTTC

v_call: TRBV6-6
d_call: .
clone_size: .
j_call: TRBJ1-2
cdr3_aa: CASSPRTFHYYGYTF
cdr3_nt: TGTGCCAGCAGTCCCCGCACTTTTCACTACTATGGCTACACCTTC

v_call: TRBV5-4
d_call: .
clone_size: .
j_call: TRBJ1-2
cdr3_aa: CASSLSQTAVYGYTF
cdr3_nt: TGTGCCAGCAGCTTGAGCCAAACAGCGGTCTATGGCTACACCTTC

v_call: TRBV5-4
d_call: TRBD2
clone_size: .
j_call: TRBJ2-5
cdr3_aa: CASSPGAAGGLSRQETQYF
cdr3_nt: TGTGCCAGCAGCCCCGGGGCAGCGGGGGGGCTATCTCGGCAAGAGACCCAGTACTTC

v_call: TRBV27
d_call: .
clone_size: .
j_call: TRBJ1-2
cdr3_aa: CASSSLDDLYGYTF
cdr3_nt: TGTGCCAGCAGTTCCCTAGACGATCTCTATGGCTACACCTTC

v_call: TRBV6-2/TRBV6-3
d_call: TRBD1
clone_size: .
j_call: TRBJ1-5
cdr3_aa: CASSYTRQGLDQPQHF
cdr3_nt: TGTGCCAGCAGTTACACACGACAGGGGCTCGACCAGCCCCAGCATTTT

v_call: TRBV18
d_call: TRBD2
clone_size: .
j_call: TRBJ2-1
cdr3_aa: CASSPTVAGGSNEQFF
cdr3_nt: TGTGCCAGCTCACCCACCGTAGCGGGAGGCAGTAATGAGCAGTTCTTC

v_call: TRBV24-1
d_call: .
clone_size: .
j_call: TRBJ2-7
cdr3_aa: CATSGQGSYEQYF
cdr3_nt: TGTGCCACCAGTGGTCAGGGGTCCTACGAGCAGTACTTC

v_call: TRBV10-3
d_call: .
clone_size: once
j_call: TRBJ2-6
cdr3_aa: CAISEGGAGANVLTF
cdr3_nt: TGTGCCATCAGTGAGGGGGGGGCGGGGGCCAACGTCCTGACTTTC

v_call: TRBV19
d_call: .
clone_size: .
j_call: TRBJ2-7
cdr3_aa: CASRRDTLAYEQYF
cdr3_nt: TGTGCCAGTAGACGGGACACATTAGCATACGAGCAGTACTTC

v_call: TRBV11-2
d_call: TRBD2
clone_size: once
j_call: TRBJ2-1
cdr3_aa: CASSLEAGEVYEQFF
cdr3_nt: TGTGCCAGCAGCTTAGAAGCGGGAGAGGTATATGAGCAGTTCTTC

v_call: TRBV7-9
d_call: TRBD1
clone_size: .
j_call: TRBJ2-7
cdr3_aa: CASSLGQGKDEQYF
cdr3_nt: TGTGCCAGCAGCTTAGGACAGGGTAAGGACGAGCAGTACTTC

v_call: TRBV7-2
d_call: .
clone_size: .
j_call: TRBJ1-5
cdr3_aa: CASSLTGVNQPQHF
cdr3_nt: TGTGCCAGCAGCTTAACCGGGGTCAATCAGCCCCAGCATTTT

v_call: TRBV6-2/TRBV6-3
d_call: TRBD2
clone_size: .
j_call: TRBJ2-7
cdr3_aa: CASSYVTSGRDEQYF
cdr3_nt: TGTGCCAGCAGTTACGTCACTAGCGGGAGAGACGAGCAGTACTTC

v_call: TRBV9
d_call: TRBD1
clone_size: once
j_call: TRBJ2-7
cdr3_aa: CASSVGGTGGQYF
cdr3_nt: TGTGCCAGCAGCGTCGGGGGGACAGGGGGCCAGTACTTC

v_call: TRBV15
d_call: TRBD2
clone_size: .
j_call: TRBJ2-4
cdr3_aa: CATSTDGLAGSLAKNIQYF
cdr3_nt: TGTGCCACCAGCACCGACGGACTAGCGGGGAGTTTAGCCAAAAACATTCAGTACTTC

v_call: TRBV19
d_call: .
clone_size: .
j_call: TRBJ2-7
cdr3_aa: CASSRRAGRYEQYF
cdr3_nt: TGTGCCAGTAGTCGCCGGGCAGGGCGTTACGAGCAGTACTTC

v_call: TRBV10-2
d_call: TRBD1
clone_size: .
j_call: TRBJ1-5
cdr3_aa: CASSDPDRRNQPQHF
cdr3_nt: TGCGCCAGCAGTGACCCGGACAGGAGAAATCAGCCCCAGCATTTT

v_call: TRBV30
d_call: TRBD1
clone_size: .
j_call: TRBJ1-5
cdr3_aa: CAWSGQPQGQGQSAQHF
cdr3_nt: TGTGCCTGGAGTGGGCAGCCACAGGGGCAGGGGCAATCGGCCCAGCATTTT

v_call: TRBV5-1
d_call: TRBD2
clone_size: .
j_call: TRBJ2-1
cdr3_aa: CASRAGAGEDNEQFF
cdr3_nt: TGCGCCAGCCGGGCGGGAGCGGGAGAGGACAATGAGCAGTTCTTC

v_call: TRBV19
d_call: TRBD1
clone_size: once
j_call: TRBJ1-2
cdr3_aa: CASRQGINGYTF
cdr3_nt: TGTGCCAGTCGACAGGGGATCAATGGCTACACCTTC

v_call: TRBV6-5
d_call: .
clone_size: .
j_call: TRBJ2-7
cdr3_aa: CASSYSTGFGEQYF
cdr3_nt: TGTGCCAGCAGTTACTCAACGGGTTTTGGCGAGCAGTACTTC

v_call: TRBV27
d_call: .
clone_size: .
j_call: TRBJ1-1
cdr3_aa: CASSLVLGWDTEAFF
cdr3_nt: TGTGCCAGCAGTTTAGTCCTCGGGTGGGACACTGAAGCTTTCTTT

v_call: TRBV24-1
d_call: .
clone_size: .
j_call: TRBJ1-5
cdr3_aa: CATSDFGGQPQHF
cdr3_nt: TGTGCCACCAGTGATTTCGGCGGTCAGCCCCAGCATTTT

v_call: TRBV30
d_call: TRBD2
clone_size: once
j_call: TRBJ2-2
cdr3_aa: CAWSSGRQHGELFF
cdr3_nt: TGTGCCTGGAGTAGCGGGAGACAACACGGGGAGCTGTTTTTT

v_call: TRBV9
d_call: .
clone_size: .
j_call: TRBJ2-1
cdr3_aa: CASSVAVSYNEQFF
cdr3_nt: TGTGCCAGCAGCGTAGCGGTTTCCTACAATGAGCAGTTCTTC

v_call: TRBV30
d_call: TRBD1
clone_size: .
j_call: TRBJ2-7
cdr3_aa: CAWRETRDRISYEQYF
cdr3_nt: TGTGCCTGGAGAGAGACCCGGGACAGGATCTCCTACGAGCAGTACTTC

v_call: TRBV5-1
d_call: TRBD1
clone_size: .
j_call: TRBJ1-3
cdr3_aa: CASSSLPGTGGGNTIYF
cdr3_nt: TGCGCCAGCAGCTCCCTCCCCGGGACAGGGGGAGGAAACACCATATATTTT

v_call: TRBV28
d_call: .
clone_size: .
j_call: TRBJ1-1
cdr3_aa: CASSLEGGTEAFF
cdr3_nt: TGTGCCAGCAGTTTAGAAGGGGGCACTGAAGCTTTCTTT

v_call: TRBV28
d_call: TRBD1
clone_size: few
j_call: TRBJ2-7
cdr3_aa: CASSLSLQGVLAYEQYF
cdr3_nt: TGTGCCAGCAGTTTATCCCTACAGGGGGTCCTCGCCTACGAGCAGTACTTC